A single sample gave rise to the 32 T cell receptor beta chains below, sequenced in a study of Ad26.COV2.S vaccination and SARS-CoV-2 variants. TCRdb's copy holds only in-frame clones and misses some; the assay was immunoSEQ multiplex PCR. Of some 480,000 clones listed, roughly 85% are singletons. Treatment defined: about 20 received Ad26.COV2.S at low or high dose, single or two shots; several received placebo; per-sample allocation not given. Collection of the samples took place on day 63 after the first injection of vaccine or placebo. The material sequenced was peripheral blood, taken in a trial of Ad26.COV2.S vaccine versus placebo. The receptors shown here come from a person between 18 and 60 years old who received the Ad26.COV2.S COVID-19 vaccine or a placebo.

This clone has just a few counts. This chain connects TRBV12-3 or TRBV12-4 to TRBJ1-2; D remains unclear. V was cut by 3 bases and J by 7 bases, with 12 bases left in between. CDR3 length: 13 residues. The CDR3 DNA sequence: TGTGCCAGCAGTTTCCAGCGCTCGGGTGGCTACACCTTC. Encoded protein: CASSFQRSGGYTF.

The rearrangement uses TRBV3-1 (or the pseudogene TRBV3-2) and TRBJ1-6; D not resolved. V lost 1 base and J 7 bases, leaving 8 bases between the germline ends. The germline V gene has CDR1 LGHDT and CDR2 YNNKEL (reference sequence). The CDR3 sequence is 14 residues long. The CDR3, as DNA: TGTGCCAGCAGCCAAGGGGCACGGAATTCACCCCTCCACTTT. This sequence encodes CASSQGARNSPLHF.

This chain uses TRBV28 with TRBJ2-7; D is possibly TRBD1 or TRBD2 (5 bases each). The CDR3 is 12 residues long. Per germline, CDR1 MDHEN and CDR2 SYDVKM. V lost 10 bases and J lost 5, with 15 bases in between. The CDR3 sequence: CATTALGDEQYF. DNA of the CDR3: TGTGCCACCACAGCATTGGGGGACGAGCAGTACTTC. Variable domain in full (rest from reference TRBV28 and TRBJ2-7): DVKVTQSSRYLVKRTGEKVFLECVQDMDHENMFWYRQDPGLGLRLIYFSYDVKMKEKGDIPEGYSVSREKKERFSLILESASTNQTSMYLCATTALGDEQYFGPGTRLTVT.

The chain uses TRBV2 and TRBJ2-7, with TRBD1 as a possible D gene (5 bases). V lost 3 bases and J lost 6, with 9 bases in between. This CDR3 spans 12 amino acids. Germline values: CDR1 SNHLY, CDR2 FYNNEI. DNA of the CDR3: TGTGCCAGCAGTGAGGGCAGGGTCGAGCAGTACTTC. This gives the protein CASSEGRVEQYF.

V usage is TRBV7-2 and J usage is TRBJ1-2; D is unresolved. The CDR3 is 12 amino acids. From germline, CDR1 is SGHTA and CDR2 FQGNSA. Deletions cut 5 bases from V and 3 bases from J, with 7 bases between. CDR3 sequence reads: CASSHDHYGYTF. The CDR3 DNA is TGTGCCAGCAGCCACGACCACTATGGCTACACCTTC.

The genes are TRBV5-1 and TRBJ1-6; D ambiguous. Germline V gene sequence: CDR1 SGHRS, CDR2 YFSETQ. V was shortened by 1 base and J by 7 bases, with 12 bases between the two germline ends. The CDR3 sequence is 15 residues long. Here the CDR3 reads CASSLLGLENSPLHF. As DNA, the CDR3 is TGCGCCAGCAGCTTGCTGGGGTTAGAAAATTCACCCCTCCACTTT.

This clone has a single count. CDR3 protein: CSAEGWGPQAFF. CDR3 bases: TGCAGCGCTGAGGGGTGGGGGCCCCAAGCTTTCTTT. The rearrangement uses TRBV29-1 and TRBJ1-1; the D gene is possibly TRBD1 (6 bases). V was shortened by 7 bases and J by 9 bases, with 18 bases between the two germline ends. Germline CDR1 and CDR2: SQVTM and ANQGSEA. The CDR3 is made up of 12 amino acids.

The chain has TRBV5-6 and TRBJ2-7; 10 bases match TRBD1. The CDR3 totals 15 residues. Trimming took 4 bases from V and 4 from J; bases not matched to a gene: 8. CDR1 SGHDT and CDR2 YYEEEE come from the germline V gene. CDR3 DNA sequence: TGTGCCAGCAGCCCTGTGGGGGACAGGGGTTACGAGCAGTACTTC. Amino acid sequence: CASSPVGDRGYEQYF.

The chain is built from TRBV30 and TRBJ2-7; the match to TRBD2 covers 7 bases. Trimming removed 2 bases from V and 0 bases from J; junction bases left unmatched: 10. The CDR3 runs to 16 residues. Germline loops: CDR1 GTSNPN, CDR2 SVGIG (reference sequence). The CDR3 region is CAWSQLNSGFSYEQYF. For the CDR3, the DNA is TGTGCCTGGAGTCAATTAAATAGCGGGTTCTCCTACGAGCAGTACTTC.

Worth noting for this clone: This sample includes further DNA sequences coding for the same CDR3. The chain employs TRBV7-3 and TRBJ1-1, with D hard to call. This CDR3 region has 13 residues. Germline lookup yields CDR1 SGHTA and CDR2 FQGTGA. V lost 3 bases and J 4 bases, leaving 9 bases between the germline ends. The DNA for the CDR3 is TGTGCCAGCAGCTTGGGGTTGGGCACTGAAGCTTTCTTT. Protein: CASSLGLGTEAFF.

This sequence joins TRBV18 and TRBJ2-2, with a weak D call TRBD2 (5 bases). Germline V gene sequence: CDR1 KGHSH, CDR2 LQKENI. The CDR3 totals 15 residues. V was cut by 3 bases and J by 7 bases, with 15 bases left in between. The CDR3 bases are TGTGCCAGCTCACCGGTCCGGGGTAATGTCGGGGAGCTGTTTTTT. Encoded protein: CASSPVRGNVGELFF.

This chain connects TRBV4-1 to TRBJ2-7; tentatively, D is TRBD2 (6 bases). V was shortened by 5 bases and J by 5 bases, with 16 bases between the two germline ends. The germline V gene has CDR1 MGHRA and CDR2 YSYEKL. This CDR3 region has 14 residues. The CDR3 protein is CASSARPPGDEQYF. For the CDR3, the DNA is TGCGCCAGCAGCGCCCGGCCCCCGGGAGACGAGCAGTACTTC.

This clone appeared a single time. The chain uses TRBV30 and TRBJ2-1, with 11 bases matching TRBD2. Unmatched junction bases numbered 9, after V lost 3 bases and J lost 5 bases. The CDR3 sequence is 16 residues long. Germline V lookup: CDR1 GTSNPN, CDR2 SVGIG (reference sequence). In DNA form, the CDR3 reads TGTGCCTGGAGATACCGGAGACTAGCGGGGAACAATGAGCAGTTCTTC. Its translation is CAWRYRRLAGNNEQFF.

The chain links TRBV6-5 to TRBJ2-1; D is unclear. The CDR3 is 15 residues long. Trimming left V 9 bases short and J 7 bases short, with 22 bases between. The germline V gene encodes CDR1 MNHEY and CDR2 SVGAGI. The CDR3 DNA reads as TGTGCCAGTTTGTTCCCGACCCGCCCTAGGAATGAGCAGTTCTTC. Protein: CASLFPTRPRNEQFF.

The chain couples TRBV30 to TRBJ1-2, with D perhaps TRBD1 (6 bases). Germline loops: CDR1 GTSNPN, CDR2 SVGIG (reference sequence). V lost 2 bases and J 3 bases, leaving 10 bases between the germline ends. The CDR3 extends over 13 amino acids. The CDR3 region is CAWSTRTDYGYTF. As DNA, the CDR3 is TGTGCCTGGAGTACAAGGACAGACTATGGCTACACCTTC.

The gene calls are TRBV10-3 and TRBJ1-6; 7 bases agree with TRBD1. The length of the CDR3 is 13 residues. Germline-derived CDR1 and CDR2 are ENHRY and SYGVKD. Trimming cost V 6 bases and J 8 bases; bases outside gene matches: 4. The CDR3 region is CAIRQGGDSPLHF. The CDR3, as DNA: TGTGCCATCAGGCAGGGGGGAGATTCACCCCTCCACTTT.

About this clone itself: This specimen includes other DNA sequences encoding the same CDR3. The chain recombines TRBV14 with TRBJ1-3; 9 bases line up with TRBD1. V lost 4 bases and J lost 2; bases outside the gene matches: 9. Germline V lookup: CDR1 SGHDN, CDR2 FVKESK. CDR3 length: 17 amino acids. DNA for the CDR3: TGTGCCAGCAGCCGCTGGACAGGGGCCGATCCTGGAAACACCATATATTTT. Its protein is CASSRWTGADPGNTIYF.

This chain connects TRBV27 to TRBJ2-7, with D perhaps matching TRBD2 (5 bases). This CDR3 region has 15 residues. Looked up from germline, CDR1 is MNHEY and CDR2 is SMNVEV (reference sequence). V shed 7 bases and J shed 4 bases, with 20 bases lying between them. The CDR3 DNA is TGTGCCAGCACCGACCGGGTTAACGGGGTATACGAGCAGTACTTC. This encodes CASTDRVNGVYEQYF.

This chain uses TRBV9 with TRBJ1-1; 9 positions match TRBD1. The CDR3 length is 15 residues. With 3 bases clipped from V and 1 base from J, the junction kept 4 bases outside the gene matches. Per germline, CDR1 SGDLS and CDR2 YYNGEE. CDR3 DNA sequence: TGTGCCAGCAGCGCTACAGGGGGCACGAACACTGAAGCTTTCTTT. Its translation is CASSATGGTNTEAFF.

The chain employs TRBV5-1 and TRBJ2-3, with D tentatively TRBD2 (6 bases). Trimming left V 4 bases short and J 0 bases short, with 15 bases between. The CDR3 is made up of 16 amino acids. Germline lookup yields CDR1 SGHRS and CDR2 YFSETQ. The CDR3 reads CASSPSGSPSTDTQYF. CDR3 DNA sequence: TGCGCCAGCAGCCCGAGCGGGTCCCCCAGCACAGATACGCAGTATTTT.

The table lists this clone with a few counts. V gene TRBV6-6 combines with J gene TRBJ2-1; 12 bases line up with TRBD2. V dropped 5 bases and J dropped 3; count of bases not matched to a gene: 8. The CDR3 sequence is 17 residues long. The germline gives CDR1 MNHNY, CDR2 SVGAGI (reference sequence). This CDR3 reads CASSHRTSGIIYNEQFF. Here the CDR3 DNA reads TGTGCCAGCAGTCACCGGACTAGCGGGATCATCTACAATGAGCAGTTCTTC.

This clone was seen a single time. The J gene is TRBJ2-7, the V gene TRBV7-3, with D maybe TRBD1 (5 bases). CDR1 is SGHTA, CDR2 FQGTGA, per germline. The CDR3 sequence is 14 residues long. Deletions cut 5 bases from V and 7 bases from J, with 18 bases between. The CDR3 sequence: CASSPGHFPGEQYF. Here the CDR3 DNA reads TGTGCCAGCAGCCCCGGACACTTTCCTGGGGAGCAGTACTTC.

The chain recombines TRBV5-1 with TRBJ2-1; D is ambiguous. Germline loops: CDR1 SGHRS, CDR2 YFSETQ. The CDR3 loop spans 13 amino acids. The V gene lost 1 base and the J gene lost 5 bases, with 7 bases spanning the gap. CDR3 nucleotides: TGCGCCAGCAGCTTGATGAGGCACAATGAGCAGTTCTTC. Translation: CASSLMRHNEQFF.

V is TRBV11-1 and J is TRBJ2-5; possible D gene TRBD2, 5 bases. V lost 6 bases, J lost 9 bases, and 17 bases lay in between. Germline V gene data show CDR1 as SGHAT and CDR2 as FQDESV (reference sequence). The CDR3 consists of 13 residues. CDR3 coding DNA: TGTGCCAGCAGAGAAGACCTTCGGGATTCCCAGTACTTC. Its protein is CASREDLRDSQYF. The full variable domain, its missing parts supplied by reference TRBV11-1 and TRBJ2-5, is EAEVAQSPRYKITEKSQAVAFWCDPISGHATLYWYRQILGQGPELLVQFQDESVVDDSQLPKDRFSAERLKGVDSTLKIQPAELGDSAMYLCASREDLRDSQYFGPGTRLLVL.

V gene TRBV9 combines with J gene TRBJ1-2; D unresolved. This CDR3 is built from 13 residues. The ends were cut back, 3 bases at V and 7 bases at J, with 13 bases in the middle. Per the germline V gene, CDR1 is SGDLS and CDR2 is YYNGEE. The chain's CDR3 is CASSEDGLGGYTF. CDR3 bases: TGTGCCAGCAGCGAGGACGGCTTGGGTGGCTACACCTTC.

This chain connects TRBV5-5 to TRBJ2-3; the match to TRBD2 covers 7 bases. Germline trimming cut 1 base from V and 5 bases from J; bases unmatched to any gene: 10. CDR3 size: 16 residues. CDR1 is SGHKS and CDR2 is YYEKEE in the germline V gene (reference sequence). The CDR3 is CASSLSSAGVVDTQYF. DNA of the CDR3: TGTGCCAGCAGCTTGAGTTCGGCGGGAGTAGTAGATACGCAGTATTTT.

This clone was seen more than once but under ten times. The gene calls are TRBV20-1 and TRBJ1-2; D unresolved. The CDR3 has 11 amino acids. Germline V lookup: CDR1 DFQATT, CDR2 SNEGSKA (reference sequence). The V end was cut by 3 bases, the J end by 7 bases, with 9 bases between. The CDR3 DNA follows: TGCAGTGCTAGGTCCGTGGTTGGCTACACCTTC. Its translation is CSARSVVGYTF.

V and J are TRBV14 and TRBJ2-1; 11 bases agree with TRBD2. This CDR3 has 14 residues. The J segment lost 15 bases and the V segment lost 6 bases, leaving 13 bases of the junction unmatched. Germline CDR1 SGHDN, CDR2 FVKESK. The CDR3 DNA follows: TGTGCCAGCAGTCGTCTACTAGCGGGAGCGGTGTTGTTCTTC. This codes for CASSRLLAGAVLFF.

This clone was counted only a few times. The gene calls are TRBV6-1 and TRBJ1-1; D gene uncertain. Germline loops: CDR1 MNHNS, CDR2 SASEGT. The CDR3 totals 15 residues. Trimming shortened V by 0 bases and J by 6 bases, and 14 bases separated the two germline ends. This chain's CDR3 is CASSEAGAGGPEAFF. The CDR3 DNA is TGTGCCAGCAGTGAAGCGGGTGCCGGCGGTCCTGAAGCTTTCTTT.

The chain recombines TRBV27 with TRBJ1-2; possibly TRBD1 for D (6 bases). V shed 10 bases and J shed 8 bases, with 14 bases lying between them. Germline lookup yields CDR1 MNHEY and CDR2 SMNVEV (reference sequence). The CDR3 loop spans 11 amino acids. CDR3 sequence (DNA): TGTGCCATCTCGGGGGGGCGCGGCTACACCTTC. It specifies CAISGGRGYTF.

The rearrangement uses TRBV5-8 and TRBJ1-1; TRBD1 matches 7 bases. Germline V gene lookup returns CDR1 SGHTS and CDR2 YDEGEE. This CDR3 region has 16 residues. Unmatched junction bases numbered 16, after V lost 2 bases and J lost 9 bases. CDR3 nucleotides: TGTGCCAGCAGCTTTATACTATCCCTGAGGGACAGCAAAGCTTTCTTT. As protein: CASSFILSLRDSKAFF. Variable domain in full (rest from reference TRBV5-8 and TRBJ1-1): EAGVTQSPTHLIKTRGQQATLRCSPISGHTSVYWYQQALGLGLQFLLWYDEGEERNRGNFPPRFSGRQFPNYSSELNVNALELEDSALYLCASSFILSLRDSKAFFGQGTRLTVV.

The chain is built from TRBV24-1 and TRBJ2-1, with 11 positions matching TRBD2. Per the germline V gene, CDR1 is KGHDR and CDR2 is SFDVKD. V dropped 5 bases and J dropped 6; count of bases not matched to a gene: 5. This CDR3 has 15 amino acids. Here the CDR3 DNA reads TGTGCCACCAGTGTAGCACTAGCGGGAGTCAATGAGCAGTTCTTC. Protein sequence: CATSVALAGVNEQFF.